The 14 T cell receptor beta chains reported below all come from one sample, sequenced in a study of T cells in Graves' hyperthyroidism and ophthalmopathy (dated by TCRdb to the late 2010s). The receptor library was made with multiplex PCR. Sequencing relied on an Illumina HiSeq 2000. Amplification of TCR beta CDR3 regions was carried out from RNA transcripts. The first round of RT-PCR for the TCR CDR3 was performed with the HTBI primer set and the Qiagen OneStep RT-PCR kit. TCRdb reprocessed the public reads (quality trimming at Q25 with fastp, clone calling with MiXCR) and kept in-frame beta chains. Entries are consolidated by CDR3 protein sequence, retaining the most common genes and DNA. The sample table lists 400,000 to 450,000 distinct CDR3 sequences, approximately 15% of them with a count of one. The ten biggest clones cover 13% of the sample. Sequences were obtained from blood. The source of these receptors is a man aged 18 to 30 with Graves' ophthalmopathy.

As concerns this clonotype: Being one base from a much bigger clone, this may be a read error. The genes are TRBV3-1 and TRBJ2-3, with D unresolved. Germline-derived CDR1 and CDR2 are LGHDT and YNNKEL (reference sequence). There are 14 residues in the CDR3. CDR3 sequence (DNA): TGTGGCAGCAGTCAACGGACGGGCACAGATACGCAGTATTTT. This gives the protein CGSSQRTGTDTQYF.

Points on this clonotype: An end of the junction differs from the germline gene, which may be a read error. The chain employs TRBV6-1 and TRBJ1-5; 10 bases are shared with TRBD1. The CDR3 spans 16 residues. Germline loops: CDR1 MNHNS, CDR2 SASEGT. CDR3 protein: CAIGPGQGTSNRPQHF. The CDR3 DNA reads TGTGCCATCGGCCCGGGACAGGGGACTAGCAATCGGCCCCAGCATTTT.

This clonotype has at least ten counts. The chain is built from TRBV2 and TRBJ2-7; 10 bases line up with TRBD1. Trimming cost V 8 bases and J 2 bases; bases outside gene matches: 6. The CDR3 length is 14 residues. CDR1 and CDR2 from the germline V gene are SNHLY and FYNNEI. The CDR3 sequence: CASLRDRGTYEQYF. Written as DNA, the CDR3 is TGTGCCAGCTTAAGGGACAGGGGTACCTACGAGCAGTACTTC.

The table lists this clonotype with many counts. This chain uses TRBV5-1 with TRBJ1-1; TRBD1 aligns across 7 bases. CDR1 is SGHRS and CDR2 is YFSETQ in the germline V gene. Germline trimming cut 1 base from V and 2 bases from J; bases unmatched to any gene: 2. This CDR3 is built from 14 residues. CDR3 region: CASSLRDRNTEAFF. The DNA for the CDR3 is TGCGCCAGCAGCTTGCGGGACAGAAACACTGAAGCTTTCTTT.

The table lists this clonotype with many counts. The chain recombines TRBV7-9 with TRBJ2-7, with 9 bases identical to TRBD1. V shed 1 base and J 6 bases; nucleotides not matched to a gene: 7. This CDR3 contains 15 residues. Looked up from germline, CDR1 is SEHNR and CDR2 is FQNEAQ (reference sequence). The CDR3 here is CASSLEGQGLGEQYF. CDR3 sequence (DNA): TGTGCCAGCAGCTTAGAGGGACAGGGTCTCGGCGAGCAGTACTTC.

This clonotype was detected once. The chain couples TRBV6-9 to TRBJ2-1; the match to TRBD1 covers 8 bases. This CDR3 comprises 16 residues. Germline assignment: CDR1 MNHGY and CDR2 SVAAGI. V lost 3 bases, J lost 7 bases, and 11 bases stayed unmatched. The CDR3 is CASSYVPGDRNNEQFF. CDR3 bases: TGTGCCAGCAGTTACGTCCCAGGGGACAGGAATAATGAGCAGTTCTTC.

The chain recombines TRBV5-1 with TRBJ1-4, with D possibly TRBD1 on 5 matching bases. V gave up 1 base and J gave up 7 bases, with 11 bases separating them. Germline V lookup: CDR1 SGHRS, CDR2 YFSETQ. CDR3 length equals 14 residues. The DNA of the CDR3 is TGCGCCAGCAGCTTGTTTGCAGGGAGTGAAAAACTGTTTTTT. This gives the protein CASSLFAGSEKLFF.

There are many counts of this clonotype. The rearrangement uses TRBV2 and TRBJ1-5, with a tentative D call TRBD1 (5 bases). This CDR3 contains 13 residues. Germline assignment: CDR1 SNHLY and CDR2 FYNNEI. The ends were cut back, 7 bases at V and 2 bases at J, with 9 bases in the middle. CDR3 in DNA: TGTGCCAGCACCGAAGGGGGCAATCAGCCCCAGCATTTT. It specifies CASTEGGNQPQHF.

At least ten counts were recorded for this clonotype. The rearrangement joins TRBV12-3 or TRBV12-4 to TRBJ2-1, with D perhaps TRBD1 or TRBD2 (7 bases each). This CDR3 comprises 14 residues. V shed 5 bases and J shed 7 bases, with 15 bases lying between them. The chain's CDR3 is CASSAQGGWNEQFF. In DNA form, the CDR3 reads TGTGCCAGCAGTGCCCAGGGGGGGTGGAATGAGCAGTTCTTC.

In its sample, this clonotype was seen many times. The chain uses TRBV6-1 and TRBJ2-7; D remains unclear. Trimming took 1 base from V and 5 from J, leaving 9 bases between them. There are 13 residues in the CDR3. Germline-derived CDR1 and CDR2 are MNHNS and SASEGT. The CDR3 here is CASSEVRGDEQYF. CDR3 nucleotide sequence: TGTGCCAGCAGTGAAGTTCGAGGCGACGAGCAGTACTTC.

This clonotype was seen ten or more times. The V and J genes are TRBV12-3 or TRBV12-4 and TRBJ1-3; D unclear. CDR3 size: 14 residues. Trimming removed 3 bases at V and 6 bases at J, with 12 bases between. The CDR3, as DNA: TGTGCCAGCAGTTTTGGAAGACATCCAAACACCATATATTTT. It yields the protein CASSFGRHPNTIYF.

Many counts were recorded for this clonotype. The CDR3 protein is CASSFTDSNLYEQYF. For the CDR3, the DNA is TGTGCCAGCAGCTTCACGGACTCGAACCTATACGAGCAGTACTTC. The chain couples TRBV5-6 to TRBJ2-7; tentatively, D is TRBD2 (5 bases). Germline CDR1 is SGHDT and CDR2 is YYEEEE. V dropped 2 bases and J dropped 4 bases, with 16 bases sitting between them. CDR3 size: 15 residues.

This clonotype was detected ten times or more. The chain uses TRBV6-1 and TRBJ2-5, with TRBD2 identical over 8 bases. The ends lost 5 bases at V and 7 bases at J; junction bases unmatched: 18. CDR1 and CDR2 from the germline V gene are MNHNS and SASEGT. The CDR3 totals 17 residues. The CDR3 loop is CASSYRPGLGPSGTQYF. For the CDR3, the DNA is TGTGCCAGCAGTTATAGGCCGGGACTAGGGCCCTCAGGGACCCAGTACTTC.

The CDR3 bases are TGTGCCTGGAGTGTGCTCTCCTACGAGCAGTACTTC. Protein sequence: CAWSVLSYEQYF. This sequence joins TRBV30 and TRBJ2-7; D remains ambiguous. Germline-derived CDR1 and CDR2 are GTSNPN and SVGIG (reference sequence). The V end was cut by 0 bases, the J end by 0 bases, with 3 bases between. CDR3 length: 12 amino acids.